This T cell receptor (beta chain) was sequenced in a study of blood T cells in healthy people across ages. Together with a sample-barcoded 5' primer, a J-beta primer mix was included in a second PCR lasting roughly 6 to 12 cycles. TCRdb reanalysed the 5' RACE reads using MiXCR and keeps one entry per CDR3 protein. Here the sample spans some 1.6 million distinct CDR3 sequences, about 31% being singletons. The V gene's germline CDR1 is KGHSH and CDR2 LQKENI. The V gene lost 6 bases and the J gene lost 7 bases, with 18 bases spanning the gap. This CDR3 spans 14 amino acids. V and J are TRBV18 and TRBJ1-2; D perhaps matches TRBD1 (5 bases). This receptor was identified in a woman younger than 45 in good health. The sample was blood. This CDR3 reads CASSTQGLRGGYTF. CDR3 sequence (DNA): TGTGCCAGCTCGACCCAGGGCCTTAGAGGTGGCTACACCTTC.